The 13 T cell receptor beta chains listed next were all sequenced from one sample in a study of vaccination and CD4 T cells after COVID-19. Specified time point: late sampling 161 to 241 days after vaccination in three convalescent patients. Treatment meaning: roughly ten-day PBMC culture with coronavirus spike peptide pools or control peptides (ViraFEST assay). These receptors are not linked to any known antigen. The Oncomine TCR Beta short-read assay generated sequence data from the DNA of cultured CD4+ T cells. TCRdb used MiXCR to reprocess the PCR reads, holding one entry per CDR3 protein. The sample consists of some 15,000 distinct CDR3 sequences, approximately 45% of them appearing once. The source was CD4+ T cells from blood, cultured in vitro, collected about 7 months after SARS-CoV-2 vaccination. The origin of the receptors is a human donor who had recovered from COVID-19.

For the CDR3, the DNA is TGTGCCAGCACCCACACATCGGGGGCTGAGCAGTTCTTC. Its translation: CASTHTSGAEQFF. The rearrangement links TRBV27 to TRBJ2-1; D is tentatively TRBD1 or TRBD2 (6 bases each). The V end lost 7 bases, the J end lost 9 bases, and 16 bases lay between the germline ends. There are 13 residues in the CDR3. Germline V gene data show CDR1 as MNHEY and CDR2 as SMNVEV (reference sequence).

This chain links TRBV15 with TRBJ2-2, with 13 bases lining up with TRBD2. The germline V gene encodes CDR1 LNHNV and CDR2 YYDKDF (reference sequence). The CDR3 length is 19 residues. Unmatched junction bases numbered 6, after V lost 1 base and J lost 1 base. The CDR3 DNA is TGTGCCACCAGCAGAGGGACTAGCGGGAGAGTAGGGAACACCGGGGAGCTGTTTTTT. It encodes CATSRGTSGRVGNTGELFF.

This sequence joins TRBV9 and TRBJ2-3, with no clear D. Germline V gene sequence: CDR1 SGDLS, CDR2 YYNGEE. Trimming removed 0 bases at V and 6 bases at J, with 8 bases between. The CDR3 has 13 residues. The CDR3 reads CASSVGGGDTQYF. CDR3 nucleotides: TGTGCCAGCAGCGTAGGGGGTGGTGATACGCAGTATTTT. Together with reference TRBV9 and TRBJ2-3, the CDR3 gives the full variable domain: DSGVTQTPKHLITATGQRVTLRCSPRSGDLSVYWYQQSLDQGLQFLIQYYNGEERAKGNILERFSAQQFPDLHSELNLSSLELGDSALYFCASSVGGGDTQYFGPGTRLTVL.

There are many counts of this clonotype. This rearrangement joins TRBV7-2 to TRBJ1-5; D is unclear. The CDR3 runs to 12 residues. Trimming removed 3 bases at V and 7 bases at J, with 7 bases between. Germline V gene data show CDR1 as SGHTA and CDR2 as FQGNSA. In DNA form, the CDR3 reads TGTGCCAGCAGCTTTGCGACCCAGCCCCAGCATTTT. Translation gives CASSFATQPQHF.

This clonotype was found a few times. The chain recombines TRBV7-8 with TRBJ1-6, with D unclear. V was clipped by 1 base and J by 9 bases, with 16 bases between them. The CDR3 extends over 16 amino acids. CDR1 and CDR2 from the germline V gene are SGHVS and FQNEAQ. DNA of the CDR3: TGTGCCAGCAGCTTAGGTTTGTCTGGATCGGGTTCACCCCTCCACTTT. This encodes CASSLGLSGSGSPLHF.

This clonotype was picked up a small number of times. The gene calls are TRBV24-1 and TRBJ2-5; TRBD1 matches at 10 bases. With 11 bases clipped from V and 5 bases from J, the junction kept 7 bases outside the gene matches. The CDR3 consists of 13 residues. Germline V gene data show CDR1 as KGHDR and CDR2 as SFDVKD. The CDR3 region has the DNA TGTGCCAGCCTAGGACAGGGGGGCGAGACCCAGTACTTC. This codes for CASLGQGGETQYF.

The V gene is TRBV7-9, the J gene TRBJ2-4; TRBD1 agrees at 10 bases. Trimming cost V 5 bases and J 8 bases; bases outside gene matches: 9. The CDR3 covers 15 residues. CDR1 SEHNR and CDR2 FQNEAQ come from the germline V gene (reference sequence). The DNA of the CDR3 is TGTGCCAGCAGCCCGGGACAGGGGCAGGGTTACATTCAGTACTTC. It translates to CASSPGQGQGYIQYF.

This clonotype was picked up a small number of times. The chain links TRBV7-6 to TRBJ2-5, with 7 bases fitting TRBD1. V lost 5 bases to trimming and J lost 4 bases; unmatched junction nucleotides: 16. In germline, CDR1 is SGHVS, CDR2 FNYEAQ. This CDR3 contains 17 residues. CDR3 loop: CASSPATGPGGLETQYF. CDR3 coding DNA: TGTGCCAGCAGCCCCGCCACGGGCCCAGGGGGATTAGAGACCCAGTACTTC.

In its sample, this clonotype was seen a few times. The rearrangement links TRBV7-2 to TRBJ2-7; tentative D call: TRBD2 (6 bases). CDR3 size: 15 residues. CDR1 and CDR2 from the germline V gene are SGHTA and FQGNSA. Trimming removed 5 bases from V and 3 bases from J, with 17 bases in between. The DNA of the CDR3 is TGTGCCAGCAGCCGGGGGTCGAACTATCTCTACGAGCAGTACTTC. Translation: CASSRGSNYLYEQYF.

The sample holds a few counts of this clonotype. This rearrangement joins TRBV20-1 to TRBJ2-1, with 7 positions matching TRBD2. The CDR3 is 15 amino acids. Germline lookup yields CDR1 DFQATT and CDR2 SNEGSKA (reference sequence). The J segment lost 2 bases and the V segment lost 5 bases, leaving 9 bases of the junction unmatched. The CDR3 sequence is CSALSGALTYNEQFF. CDR3 coding DNA: TGCAGTGCTTTGAGCGGGGCACTTACCTACAATGAGCAGTTCTTC.

The rearrangement joins TRBV7-2 to TRBJ2-7; D possibly corresponds to TRBD1 (6 bases). Germline V gene lookup returns CDR1 SGHTA and CDR2 FQGNSA. V lost 3 bases and J 2 bases, leaving 11 bases between the germline ends. This CDR3 comprises 14 residues. Here the CDR3 reads CASSFQTGPYEQYF. CDR3 sequence (DNA): TGTGCCAGCAGCTTCCAGACAGGACCCTACGAGCAGTACTTC.

CDR3 amino acids: CASSRSGDYYGYTF. As DNA, the CDR3 is TGTGCCAGCAGCCGATCAGGGGATTACTATGGCTACACCTTC. The chain employs TRBV6-1 and TRBJ1-2; D possibly corresponds to TRBD1 (6 bases). Trimming took off 6 bases at V and 3 bases at J, with 14 bases between the two ends. The CDR3 totals 14 residues. Germline loops: CDR1 MNHNS, CDR2 SASEGT.

This clonotype is judged medium-sized. V is TRBV5-5 and J is TRBJ2-7; TRBD1 aligns across 10 bases. The V gene's germline CDR1 is SGHKS and CDR2 YYEKEE (reference sequence). The V segment lost 4 bases and the J segment 5 bases; nucleotides outside the gene matches: 12. This CDR3 comprises 16 residues. CDR3 protein: CASSPRPGTGDHEQYF. The CDR3 DNA sequence: TGTGCCAGCAGCCCTCGCCCCGGGACAGGGGATCACGAGCAGTACTTC.